The 29 T cell receptor beta chains below were found in one sample sequenced in a study of a mutant IDH1 vaccine in newly diagnosed glioma. Assay used: immunoSEQ multiplex PCR; TCRdb lists only in-frame clones, some missing. The sample includes some 30,000 clones, roughly 90% of them seen just once. For these receptors, no antigen is known. Time point defined: week 23, last vaccination. It was 300 ug of mutant IDH1 20-mer peptide that made up each vaccine dose, given with topical imiquimod. The sequences come from PBMCs, collected from a glioma patient whose treatment included an IDH1 peptide vaccine. These receptors were collected from a man between 40 and 49 years old with glioma.

V gene TRBV7-9 combines with J gene TRBJ2-5; the D gene is possibly TRBD2 (7 bases). Germline lookup yields CDR1 SEHNR and CDR2 FQNEAQ (reference sequence). The CDR3 extends over 15 amino acids. Trimming took off 5 bases at V and 4 bases at J, with 17 bases between the two ends. CDR3 loop: CASSPMGGGRETQYF. CDR3 nucleotide sequence: TGTGCCAGCAGCCCGATGGGCGGGGGCCGAGAGACCCAGTACTTC.

The V gene is TRBV27, the J gene TRBJ2-1; 12 positions agree with TRBD2. The CDR3 runs to 13 residues. J was trimmed by 10 bases and V by 5 bases; bases with no gene match: 3. Looked up from germline, CDR1 is MNHEY and CDR2 is SMNVEV (reference sequence). The CDR3 DNA reads as TGTGCCAGCAGTGCCCTAGCGGGGGGGGAGCAGTTCTTC. It codes for CASSALAGGEQFF.

The genes are TRBV11-3 and TRBJ2-1; unclear D gene. Germline-derived CDR1 and CDR2 are SGHNT and YENEEA. The CDR3 runs to 13 residues. V dropped 6 bases and J dropped 5 bases, with 11 bases sitting between them. CDR3 in DNA: TGTGCCAGCAGTTCAACACGAAACAATGAGCAGTTCTTC. Residues: CASSSTRNNEQFF.

The chain couples TRBV2 to TRBJ1-1; 8 nucleotides match TRBD1. V was clipped by 5 bases and J by 5 bases; unmatched bases: 7. Germline values: CDR1 SNHLY, CDR2 FYNNEI. The CDR3 covers 14 residues. CDR3 bases: TGTGCCAGCAGTCAAACAGGGGGTAGGACTGAAGCTTTCTTT. Protein sequence: CASSQTGGRTEAFF.

The rearrangement links TRBV6-1 to TRBJ1-4; D possibly corresponds to TRBD1 (5 bases). This CDR3 has 15 amino acids. Germline CDR1 reads MNHNS; CDR2 reads SASEGT. Deletions cut 0 bases from V and 6 bases from J, with 11 bases between. Here the CDR3 DNA reads TGTGCCAGCAGTGAAGCGTGGGACGAGGATGAAAAACTGTTTTTT. This gives the protein CASSEAWDEDEKLFF.

The rearrangement links TRBV25-1 to TRBJ1-5, with D maybe TRBD1 (6 bases). The germline V and J ends were trimmed by 6 bases and 3 bases, with 18 bases remaining between them. The CDR3 contains 16 residues. CDR1 and CDR2 from the germline V gene are MGHDK and SYGVNS. The CDR3 coding sequence is TGTGCCAGCAGAGGAAGGGGGGGGGCCGTCAATCAGCCCCAGCATTTT. This gives the protein CASRGRGGAVNQPQHF.

This clone was observed once. The CDR3 reads CASSPLGETQYF. CDR3 nucleotides: TGCGCCAGCAGTCCCCTAGGAGAGACCCAGTACTTC. The chain is built from TRBV5-1 and TRBJ2-5; no reliable D call. V was cut by 5 bases and J by 4 bases, with 9 bases left in between. Germline V gene data show CDR1 as SGHRS and CDR2 as YFSETQ. The CDR3 contains 12 residues.

The V gene is TRBV29-1, the J gene TRBJ2-5, with TRBD2 as a possible D gene (6 bases). The V end lost 2 bases, the J end lost 5 bases, and 15 bases lay between the germline ends. The CDR3 is 14 residues long. Germline CDR1 is SQVTM and CDR2 is ANQGSEA. The CDR3 DNA sequence: TGCAGCGTTGAATCTAGCGTCCTAGAGGAGACCCAGTACTTC. Encoded protein: CSVESSVLEETQYF.

The chain carries TRBV9 and TRBJ1-1; 9 nucleotides match TRBD1. The CDR3 runs to 14 residues. The V gene end was trimmed by 4 bases and the J gene end by 4 bases; junction bases not matched to a gene: 5. Germline V gives CDR1 SGDLS, CDR2 YYNGEE. CDR3: CASSLGQGGTEAFF. CDR3 DNA: TGTGCCAGCAGCCTGGGACAGGGTGGCACTGAAGCTTTCTTT.

The V call is TRBV4-2, the J call TRBJ1-1; tentative D call: TRBD1 (5 bases). The CDR3 is 15 residues long. Trimming stripped 1 base from V and 4 bases from J, with 13 bases between. Looked up from germline, CDR1 is LGHNA and CDR2 is YNFKEQ. CDR3 DNA sequence: TGTGCCAGCAGCCAAGGGCGGGGAGGGGTCACTGAAGCTTTCTTT. Amino acids: CASSQGRGGVTEAFF.

The chain is built from TRBV18 and TRBJ2-1; 8 positions match TRBD1. The junction had 21 bases not matched to a gene; V was cut back by 3 bases and J by 8 bases. Germline CDR1 reads KGHSH; CDR2 reads LQKENI. CDR3 length: 19 amino acids. CDR3 DNA: TGTGCCAGCTCACCGGGACATTACAGGGGGAGAGTTGAGGGCTATGAGCAGTTCTTC. It specifies CASSPGHYRGRVEGYEQFF.

The chain combines TRBV5-1 with TRBJ2-1; 7 bases map to TRBD2. This CDR3 region has 11 residues. Germline CDR1 SGHRS, CDR2 YFSETQ. J gave up 10 bases and V 6 bases, and 4 bases lay outside the gene matches. CDR3 nucleotide sequence: TGCGCCAGCATAAGCGGGGCCGAGCAGTTCTTC. Protein sequence: CASISGAEQFF.

This chain uses TRBV5-4 with TRBJ2-5; TRBD1 matches 8 bases. The junction had 4 bases not matched to a gene; V was cut back by 2 bases and J by 4 bases. The CDR3 totals 14 residues. CDR1 is SGHNT, CDR2 YYREEE, per germline (reference sequence). The CDR3 coding sequence is TGTGCCAGCAGCTTTGACAGGGGACGAGAGACCCAGTACTTC. It specifies CASSFDRGRETQYF.

DNA for the CDR3: TGTGCCACCAGCAGAGAGAACACTGAAGCTTTCTTT. Amino acids: CATSRENTEAFF. The rearrangement links TRBV15 to TRBJ1-1; D remains unclear. CDR3 length: 12 amino acids. Germline-derived CDR1 and CDR2 are LNHNV and YYDKDF (reference sequence). Trimming shortened V by 0 bases and J by 1 base, and 0 bases separated the two germline ends. Filled out from reference TRBV15 and TRBJ1-1, the complete variable domain reads DAMVIQNPRYQVTQFGKPVTLSCSQTLNHNVMYWYQQKSSQAPKLLFHYYDKDFNNEADTPDNFQSRRPNTSFCFLDIRSPGLGDTAMYLCATSRENTEAFFGQGTRLTVV.

The rearrangement links TRBV5-4 to TRBJ1-3; D gene ambiguous. Germline values: CDR1 SGHNT, CDR2 YYREEE (reference sequence). V lost 0 bases and J lost 2, with 9 bases in between. The CDR3 is 15 residues long. Here the CDR3 reads CASSLAGAAGNTIYF. CDR3 sequence (DNA): TGTGCCAGCAGCTTGGCGGGAGCGGCTGGAAACACCATATATTTT. The variable domain in full, with the rest retrieved from reference TRBV5-4 and TRBJ1-3, is ETGVTQSPTHLIKTRGQQVTLRCSSQSGHNTVSWYQQALGQGPQFIFQYYREEENGRGNFPPRFSGLQFPNYSSELNVNALELDDSALYLCASSLAGAAGNTIYFGEGSWLTVV.

The V call is TRBV18, the J call TRBJ2-2, with 7 bases identical to TRBD2. This CDR3 region has 15 residues. Looked up from germline, CDR1 is KGHSH and CDR2 is LQKENI. Trimming took 3 bases from V and 6 from J; bases not matched to a gene: 7. CDR3: CASSPLRGDPGELFF. In nucleotides, the CDR3 is TGTGCCAGCTCACCCCTTCGGGGGGATCCCGGGGAGCTGTTTTTT. The full variable domain, with the rest looked up from reference TRBV18 and TRBJ2-2, is NAGVMQNPRHLVRRRGQEARLRCSPMKGHSHVYWYRQLPEEGLKFMVYLQKENIIDESGMPKERFSAEFPKEGPSILRIQQVVRGDSAAYFCASSPLRGDPGELFFGEGSRLTVL.

V gene TRBV19 combines with J gene TRBJ1-6; possible D gene TRBD1, 6 bases. The germline V and J ends were trimmed by 6 bases and 3 bases, with 9 bases remaining between them. CDR1 and CDR2 from the germline V gene are LNHDA and SQIVND (reference sequence). There are 14 residues in the CDR3. CDR3 coding DNA: TGTGCCAGTAGGACAGGAATCTATAATTCACCCCTCCACTTT. Encoded protein: CASRTGIYNSPLHF.

The chain links TRBV6-1 to TRBJ1-2; no definite D call. The V gene's germline CDR1 is MNHNS and CDR2 SASEGT. This CDR3 comprises 11 residues. V lost 6 bases, J lost 2 bases, and 4 bases lay in between. The CDR3 region has the DNA TGTGCCAGCAGCCTAAACTATGGCTACACCTTC. It specifies CASSLNYGYTF.

This clone was seen just once. V gene TRBV5-5 combines with J gene TRBJ1-2; D gene uncertain. Between the trimmed V and J ends, which lost 0 bases and 0 bases, there was a span of 6 bases. This CDR3 comprises 14 residues. CDR1 and CDR2 from the germline V gene are SGHKS and YYEKEE (reference sequence). This chain's CDR3 is CASSLAGTNYGYTF. The CDR3, as DNA: TGTGCCAGCAGCTTGGCGGGGACTAACTATGGCTACACCTTC.

The rearrangement uses TRBV7-2 and TRBJ2-7; D might be TRBD1 (5 bases). This CDR3 spans 14 amino acids. Trimming removed 0 bases from V and 7 bases from J, with 13 bases in between. CDR1 is SGHTA and CDR2 is FQGNSA in the germline V gene. CDR3 region: CASSLAGAEDEQYF. The CDR3 DNA follows: TGTGCCAGCAGCTTAGCAGGGGCCGAGGATGAGCAGTACTTC.

This clone has more than one count but fewer than ten. The CDR3 spells CASSLAEQGYYGYTF. CDR3 nucleotides: TGTGCCAGCAGCTTAGCCGAACAGGGGTACTATGGCTACACCTTC. The chain carries TRBV7-2 and TRBJ1-2, with 7 bases identical to TRBD1. V shed 0 bases, J shed 3 bases, and the junction held 4 bases outside the gene matches. The CDR3 is 15 amino acids. Germline values: CDR1 SGHTA, CDR2 FQGNSA.

The V gene is TRBV19, the J gene TRBJ2-3; 13 bases are shared with TRBD2. The germline V gene encodes CDR1 LNHDA and CDR2 SQIVND (reference sequence). CDR3 size: 16 residues. Germline trimming cut 5 bases from V and 6 bases from J; bases unmatched to any gene: 8. The CDR3 loop is CASSPRTSGRRDTQYF. The CDR3 DNA follows: TGTGCCAGTAGTCCGCGGACTAGCGGGAGACGGGATACGCAGTATTTT.

V gene TRBV2 combines with J gene TRBJ2-1; D is uncertain. The CDR3 loop spans 16 amino acids. Trimming pared 0 bases from V and 0 bases from J, leaving 9 bases between. CDR1 and CDR2 (germline): SNHLY, FYNNEI. CDR3: CASSEAGKSSYNEQFF. The DNA for the CDR3 is TGTGCCAGCAGTGAAGCTGGCAAAAGCTCCTACAATGAGCAGTTCTTC.

J is TRBJ2-5 and V is TRBV6-1; D perhaps matches TRBD1 (6 bases). From germline, CDR1 is MNHNS and CDR2 SASEGT. V was pared by 0 bases and J by 4 bases, with 12 bases between. The CDR3 contains 15 residues. The CDR3 nucleotides read TGTGCCAGCAGTGAAGCACAGGGACGGTTAGAGACCCAGTACTTC. This gives the protein CASSEAQGRLETQYF.

The chain couples TRBV29-1 to TRBJ1-2; 9 bases line up with TRBD1. The CDR3 has 13 residues. V shed 7 bases and J 2 bases; nucleotides not matched to a gene: 5. Germline assignment: CDR1 SQVTM and CDR2 ANQGSEA. The CDR3 sequence is CSAAQGANYGYTF. The CDR3 DNA reads as TGCAGCGCTGCACAGGGGGCAAACTATGGCTACACCTTC.

This rearrangement joins TRBV7-9 to TRBJ2-3; perhaps D is TRBD1 or TRBD2 (5 bases each). The V gene's germline CDR1 is SEHNR and CDR2 FQNEAQ (reference sequence). V was clipped by 0 bases and J by 0 bases, with 10 bases between them. This CDR3 contains 16 residues. In DNA, the CDR3 is TGTGCCAGCAGCTTAGCGGGGGACGCTAGCACAGATACGCAGTATTTT. The encoded protein is CASSLAGDASTDTQYF.

In its sample, this clone was seen once. The rearrangement joins TRBV10-2 to TRBJ2-4, with D unclear. The ends were cut back, 5 bases at V and 6 bases at J, with 5 bases in the middle. From germline, CDR1 is WSHSY and CDR2 SAAADI. This CDR3 has 11 residues. The CDR3 nucleotides are TGCGCCAGCAGTAACTTAAACATTCAGTACTTC. Its translation: CASSNLNIQYF.

The V and J genes are TRBV7-2 and TRBJ2-5; a possible D gene is TRBD1 (6 bases). The germline gives CDR1 SGHTA, CDR2 FQGNSA. This CDR3 spans 15 amino acids. The V gene lost 3 bases and the J gene lost 5 bases, with 16 bases spanning the gap. CDR3 sequence: CASSFRQVVGETQYF. For the CDR3, the DNA is TGTGCCAGCAGCTTCCGACAGGTGGTGGGGGAGACCCAGTACTTC. Full variable domain (outside the CDR3, taken from reference TRBV7-2 and TRBJ2-5): GAGVSQSPSNKVTEKGKDVELRCDPISGHTALYWYRQSLGQGLEFLIYFQGNSAPDKSGLPSDRFSAERTGGSVSTLTIQRTQQEDSAVYLCASSFRQVVGETQYFGPGTRLLVL.

On this clone: An end of the junction does not agree with germline; a read error may underlie this. The CDR3 bases are TGCGCCAGCAGCCCGAGGGGGGGGCGATACACATGGGACTTT. This translates into CASSPRGGRYTWDF. The chain is built from TRBV4-1 and TRBJ1-1, with a possible D match to TRBD1 (6 bases). The CDR3 is 14 amino acids. Germline-derived CDR1 and CDR2 are MGHRA and YSYEKL.